A single T cell receptor (beta chain) is shown here with its context. Its specificity is not known. These data belong to a study of T cells in Graves' hyperthyroidism and ophthalmopathy. Study-level results: Within blood appeared most thyroid clonotypes that had expanded above 0.001.

The source material, RNA transcripts, was used to amplify TCR beta CDR3 regions. TCR CDR3 regions were first amplified by RT-PCR with HTBI primers. One entry per CDR3 protein, called by TCRdb with MiXCR from the multiplex PCR reads. The sample lists over 400,000 distinct CDR3 sequences, 22% occurring once. The CDR3 length is 19 residues. Losses at the gene ends were 2 bases for V and 4 bases for J; bases not matched to a gene: 9. Germline V gene lookup returns CDR1 MNHNY and CDR2 SVGAGI (reference sequence). Patients with ophthalmopathy all had a Clinical Activity Score of at least 3, a NOSPECS grade of at least 4 and duration under 3 months.

Sample: blood. This clonotype was obtained from a woman between 65 and 79 years old with Graves' ophthalmopathy. The V call is TRBV6-6, the J call TRBJ2-2, with 14 bases lining up with TRBD2. This CDR3 reads CASSYPGTSGRDGTGELFF. The CDR3 bases are TGTGCCAGCAGTTACCCCGGGACTAGCGGGAGAGATGGCACCGGGGAGCTGTTTTTT.